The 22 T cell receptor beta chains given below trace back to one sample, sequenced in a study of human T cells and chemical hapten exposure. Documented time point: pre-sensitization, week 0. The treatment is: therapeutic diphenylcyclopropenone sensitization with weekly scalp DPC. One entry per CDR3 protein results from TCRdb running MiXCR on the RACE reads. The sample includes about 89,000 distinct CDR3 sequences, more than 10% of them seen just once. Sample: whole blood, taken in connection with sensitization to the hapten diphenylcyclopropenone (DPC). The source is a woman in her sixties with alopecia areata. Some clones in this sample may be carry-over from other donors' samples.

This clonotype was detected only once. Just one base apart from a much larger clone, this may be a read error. The CDR3 region has the DNA TGTGCCAGCAGTTTACAGGAGGCAGGGGAAAAACTGTTTTTT. As protein: CASSLQEAGEKLFF. J is TRBJ1-4 and V is TRBV27; weak D call: TRBD1 (5 bases). The CDR3 is 14 amino acids. Trimming cost V 2 bases and J 8 bases, with 12 bases left between them. Germline V lookup: CDR1 MNHEY, CDR2 SMNVEV (reference sequence).

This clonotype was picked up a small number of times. CDR3 nucleotide sequence: TGCAGCGTCCCAACTAGCGGGGGAGCCTTTTCTGGGGAGCTGTTTTTT. It is translated as CSVPTSGGAFSGELFF. This rearrangement joins TRBV29-1 to TRBJ2-2; TRBD2 matches at 11 bases. J was trimmed by 8 bases and V by 6 bases; bases with no gene match: 14. Germline V gene data show CDR1 as SQVTM and CDR2 as ANQGSEA. This CDR3 region has 16 residues.

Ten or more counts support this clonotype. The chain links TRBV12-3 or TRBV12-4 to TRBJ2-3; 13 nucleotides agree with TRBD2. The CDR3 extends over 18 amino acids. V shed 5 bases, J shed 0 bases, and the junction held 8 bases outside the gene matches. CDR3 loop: CASSRLAGGLSSTDTQYF. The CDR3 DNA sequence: TGTGCCAGCAGTCGACTAGCGGGGGGTCTTTCTAGCACAGATACGCAGTATTTT.

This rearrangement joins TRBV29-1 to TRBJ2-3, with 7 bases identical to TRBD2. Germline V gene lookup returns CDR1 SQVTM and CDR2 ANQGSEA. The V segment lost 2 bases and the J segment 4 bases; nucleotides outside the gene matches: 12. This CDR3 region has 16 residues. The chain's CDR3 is CSVEKERGFVSDTQYF. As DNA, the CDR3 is TGCAGCGTTGAAAAAGAGCGGGGCTTCGTTTCAGATACGCAGTATTTT.

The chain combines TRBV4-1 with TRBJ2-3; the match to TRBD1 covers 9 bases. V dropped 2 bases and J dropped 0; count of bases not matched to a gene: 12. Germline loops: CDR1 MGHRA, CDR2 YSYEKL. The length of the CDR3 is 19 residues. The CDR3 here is CASSQPQGLQGASTDTQYF. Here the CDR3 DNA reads TGCGCCAGCAGCCAACCCCAGGGGCTACAGGGGGCGAGCACAGATACGCAGTATTTT.

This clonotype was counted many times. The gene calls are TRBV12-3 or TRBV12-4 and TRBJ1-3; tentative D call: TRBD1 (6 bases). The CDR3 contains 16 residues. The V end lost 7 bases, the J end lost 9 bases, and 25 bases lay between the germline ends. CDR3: CASTPLLGGLVGTIYF. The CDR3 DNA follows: TGTGCCAGCACCCCGCTGTTGGGGGGCCTAGTAGGCACCATATATTTT.

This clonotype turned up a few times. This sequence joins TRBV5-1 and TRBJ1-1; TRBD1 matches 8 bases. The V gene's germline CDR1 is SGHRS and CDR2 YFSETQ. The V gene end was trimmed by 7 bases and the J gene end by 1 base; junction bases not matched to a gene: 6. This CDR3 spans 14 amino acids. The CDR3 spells CASGRGQANTEAFF. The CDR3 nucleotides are TGCGCCAGCGGACGGGGACAGGCGAACACTGAAGCTTTCTTT.

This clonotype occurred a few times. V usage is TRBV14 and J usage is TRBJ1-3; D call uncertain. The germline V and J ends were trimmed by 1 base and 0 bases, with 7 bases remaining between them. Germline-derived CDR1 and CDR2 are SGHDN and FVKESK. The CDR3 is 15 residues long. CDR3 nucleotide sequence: TGTGCCAGCAGCCAAGGACGGTTCTCTGGAAACACCATATATTTT. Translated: CASSQGRFSGNTIYF.

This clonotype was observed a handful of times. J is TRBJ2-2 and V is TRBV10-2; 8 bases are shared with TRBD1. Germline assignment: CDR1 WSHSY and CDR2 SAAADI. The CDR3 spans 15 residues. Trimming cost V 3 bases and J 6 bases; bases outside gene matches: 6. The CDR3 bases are TGCGCCAGCAGTGAACAGGGGGTATCAGCCGGGGAGCTGTTTTTT. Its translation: CASSEQGVSAGELFF.

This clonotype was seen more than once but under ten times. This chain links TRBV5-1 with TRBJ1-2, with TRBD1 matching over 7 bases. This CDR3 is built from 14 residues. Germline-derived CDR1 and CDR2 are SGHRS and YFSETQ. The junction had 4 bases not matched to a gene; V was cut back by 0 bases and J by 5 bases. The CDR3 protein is CASSLEQGTYGYTF. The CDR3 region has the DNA TGCGCCAGCAGCTTGGAACAGGGGACATATGGCTACACCTTC.

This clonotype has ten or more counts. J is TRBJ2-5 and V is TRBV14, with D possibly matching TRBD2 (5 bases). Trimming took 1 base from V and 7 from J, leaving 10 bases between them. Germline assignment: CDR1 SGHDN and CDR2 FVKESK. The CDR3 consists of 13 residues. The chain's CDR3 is CASSQVLLGTQYF. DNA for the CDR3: TGTGCCAGCAGCCAAGTCCTACTAGGGACCCAGTACTTC.

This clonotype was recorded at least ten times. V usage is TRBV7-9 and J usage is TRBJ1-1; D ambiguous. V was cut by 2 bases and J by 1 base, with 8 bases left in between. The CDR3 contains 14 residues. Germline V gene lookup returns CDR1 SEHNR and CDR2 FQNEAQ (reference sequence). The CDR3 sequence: CASSLFGENTEAFF. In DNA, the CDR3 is TGTGCCAGCAGCTTATTTGGGGAGAACACTGAAGCTTTCTTT. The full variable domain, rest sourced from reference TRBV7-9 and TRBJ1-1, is DTGVSQNPRHKITKRGQNVTFRCDPISEHNRLYWYRQTLGQGPEFLTYFQNEAQLEKSRLLSDRFSAERPKGSFSTLEIQRTEQGDSAMYLCASSLFGENTEAFFGQGTRLTVV.

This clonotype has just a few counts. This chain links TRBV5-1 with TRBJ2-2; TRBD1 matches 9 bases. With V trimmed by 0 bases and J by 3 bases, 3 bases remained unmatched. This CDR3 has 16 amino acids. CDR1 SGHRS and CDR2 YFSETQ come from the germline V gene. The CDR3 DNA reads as TGCGCCAGCAGCTTGGTTTGGACAGGGGACACCGGGGAGCTGTTTTTT. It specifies CASSLVWTGDTGELFF.

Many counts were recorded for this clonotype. The DNA of the CDR3 is TGTGCCAGCACGCCTAGCTCCTATAATTCACCCCTCCACTTT. Protein product: CASTPSSYNSPLHF. This chain uses TRBV6-1 with TRBJ1-6; no firm D call. Per germline, CDR1 MNHNS and CDR2 SASEGT. This CDR3 comprises 14 residues. Trimming removed 7 bases from V and 0 bases from J, with 7 bases in between.

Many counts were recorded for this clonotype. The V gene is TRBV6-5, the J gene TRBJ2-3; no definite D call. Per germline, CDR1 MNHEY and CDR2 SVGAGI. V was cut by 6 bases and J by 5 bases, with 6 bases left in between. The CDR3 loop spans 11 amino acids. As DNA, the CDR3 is TGTGCCAGCAGAAACAGAGATACGCAGTATTTT. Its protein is CASRNRDTQYF.

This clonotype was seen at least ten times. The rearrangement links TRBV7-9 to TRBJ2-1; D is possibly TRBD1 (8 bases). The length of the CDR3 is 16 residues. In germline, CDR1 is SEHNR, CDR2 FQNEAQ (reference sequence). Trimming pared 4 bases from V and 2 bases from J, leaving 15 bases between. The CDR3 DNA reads TGTGCCAGCAGCTCCACAGGGGGGGGACCCTACAATGAGCAGTTCTTC. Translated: CASSSTGGGPYNEQFF.

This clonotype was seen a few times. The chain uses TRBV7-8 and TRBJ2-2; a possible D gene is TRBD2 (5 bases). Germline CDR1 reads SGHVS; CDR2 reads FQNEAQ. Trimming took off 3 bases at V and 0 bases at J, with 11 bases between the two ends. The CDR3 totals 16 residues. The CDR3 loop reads CASSFWEIANTGELFF. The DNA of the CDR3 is TGTGCCAGCAGCTTCTGGGAGATCGCGAACACCGGGGAGCTGTTTTTT.

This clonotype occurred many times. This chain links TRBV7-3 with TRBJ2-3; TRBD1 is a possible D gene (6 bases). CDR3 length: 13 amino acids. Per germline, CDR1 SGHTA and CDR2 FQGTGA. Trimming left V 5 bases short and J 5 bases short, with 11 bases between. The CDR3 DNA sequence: TGTGCCAGCAGCATACAGGGTGGAGATACGCAGTATTTT. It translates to CASSIQGGDTQYF. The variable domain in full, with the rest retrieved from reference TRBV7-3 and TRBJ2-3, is GAGVSQTPSNKVTEKGKYVELRCDPISGHTALYWYRQSLGQGPEFLIYFQGTGAADDSGLPNDRFFAVRPEGSVSTLKIQRTERGDSAVYLCASSIQGGDTQYFGPGTRLTVL.

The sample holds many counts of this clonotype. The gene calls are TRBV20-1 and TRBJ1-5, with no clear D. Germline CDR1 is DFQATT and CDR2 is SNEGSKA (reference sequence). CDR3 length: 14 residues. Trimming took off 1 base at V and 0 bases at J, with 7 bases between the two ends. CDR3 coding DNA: TGCAGTGCTAGAGTCGGGGATAGCAATCAGCCCCAGCATTTT. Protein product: CSARVGDSNQPQHF.

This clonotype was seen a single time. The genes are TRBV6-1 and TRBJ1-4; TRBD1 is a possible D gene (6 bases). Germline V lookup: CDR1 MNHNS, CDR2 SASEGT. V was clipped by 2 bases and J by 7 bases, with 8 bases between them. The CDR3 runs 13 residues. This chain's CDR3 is CASSETGTEKLFF. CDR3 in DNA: TGTGCCAGCAGTGAAACAGGGACTGAAAAACTGTTTTTT.

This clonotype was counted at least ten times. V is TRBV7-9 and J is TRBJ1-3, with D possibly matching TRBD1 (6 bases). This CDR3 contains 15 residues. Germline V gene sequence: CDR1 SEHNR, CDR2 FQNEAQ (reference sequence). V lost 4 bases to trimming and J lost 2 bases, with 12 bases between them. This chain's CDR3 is CASSSQGTAGNTIYF. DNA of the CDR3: TGTGCCAGCAGCTCACAGGGTACAGCTGGAAACACCATATATTTT.

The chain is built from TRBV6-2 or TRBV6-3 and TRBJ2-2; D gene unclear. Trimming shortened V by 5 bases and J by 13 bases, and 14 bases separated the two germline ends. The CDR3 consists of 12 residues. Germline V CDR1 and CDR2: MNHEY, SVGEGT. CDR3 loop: CASSPLTDLLFF. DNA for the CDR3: TGTGCCAGCAGTCCCCTTACCGACCTGCTGTTTTTT.